The clone carrying this T cell receptor beta chain was seen only once. This entry is derived from a study of T-cell reconstitution after alpha-beta-depleted transplantation in children. The CDR3 is 14 amino acids. V was clipped by 0 bases and J by 7 bases, with 11 bases between them. CDR1 and CDR2 from the germline V gene are SGHRS and YFSETQ. Library preparation (for TCRbeta) was performed with unique molecular identifiers. TCRdb re-derived calls from the PCR reads in MiXCR, one entry per CDR3 protein. The sample carries about a million distinct CDR3 sequences, around 30% recorded once. The clonotype originates from a boy younger than two who had a stem cell transplant for SCID, so the T cells may come from the graft donor. The chain recombines TRBV5-1 with TRBJ2-1, with D perhaps being TRBD1 or TRBD2 (5 bases each). This sample comprised PBMCs, mostly from graft donor cells, obtained 360 days after TCRalphabeta/CD19-depleted stem cell transplant. The CDR3 sequence: CASSLAIRENEQFF. CDR3 DNA sequence: TGCGCCAGCAGCTTGGCTATCAGGGAGAATGAGCAGTTCTTC.